This is a list of T cell receptor beta chains from one sample in a study of shared clonotypes between healthy human individuals. Sequenced by immunoSEQ multiplex PCR; TCRdb stores in-frame clones only, minus some. The data show 2 million to 2.5 million clones, 85% to 95% seen once. The source material was naive CD4+ T cells from PBMCs. These receptors all stem from a man between 18 and 35 years old in good health. Some clones in this sample may be carry-over from other donors' samples. Each CDR3 is given with its conserved first and last residue. A D gene is named only where the DNA matches it firmly. Only part of the rows carry a size: once, few, many, or a class if the clone is expanded.

size	V	J	D	DNA	CDR3
NA	TRBV6-1	TRBJ2-5	NA	TGTGCCAGCAGTGGGTCACTTCAAGAGACCCAGTACTTC	CASSGSLQETQYF
NA	TRBV7-3	TRBJ2-3	NA	TGTGCCAGCAGCCCCAGGGCTAGCACAGATACGCAGTATTTT	CASSPRASTDTQYF
NA	TRBV9	TRBJ2-1	NA	TGTGCCAGCAGCGTAGAGCTCCCCCAGGGCGATGAGCAGTTCTTC	CASSVELPQGDEQFF
NA	TRBV2	TRBJ2-1	NA	TGTGCCAGCAGTGTCGCTCGGGGCAATGAGCAGTTCTTC	CASSVARGNEQFF
NA	TRBV5-5	TRBJ2-7	TRBD2	TGTGCCAGCAGCTTGGTTCGACTAGCTCAGGAGGAGCAGTACTTC	CASSLVRLAQEEQYF
NA	TRBV6-5	TRBJ2-7	TRBD2	TGTGCCAGCAGGAAGGGGACTAGCGGTTCCTACGAGCAGTACTTC	CASRKGTSGSYEQYF
NA	TRBV6-1	TRBJ2-4	NA	TGTGCCAGCAGTGAAGGGTCAGGGGGGTACATTCAGTACTTC	CASSEGSGGYIQYF
NA	TRBV6-5	TRBJ2-7	TRBD2	TGTGCCAGCAGTTACCGGCTAGCGGGCCCCTACGAGCAGTACTTC	CASSYRLAGPYEQYF
NA	TRBV5-4	TRBJ2-2	NA	TGTGCCAGCAGCTTCGGACAGAGAGTCACCGGGGAGCTGTTTTTT	CASSFGQRVTGELFF
NA	TRBV5-5	TRBJ1-5	NA	TGTGCCAGCAGTCCTTGGACGGGGGGTCAGCCCCAGCATTTT	CASSPWTGGQPQHF
NA	TRBV5-1	TRBJ2-1	TRBD2	TGCGCCAGCAGCTTATTAGCGGGCGCCTACAATGAGCAGTTCTTC	CASSLLAGAYNEQFF
few	TRBV30	TRBJ1-2	NA	TGTGCCTGGAGTGTACAAGGGGGCTATGGCTACACCTTC	CAWSVQGGYGYTF
NA	TRBV12-2	TRBJ2-1	NA	TGTGCAAGTCGCTTAGTCCTAGCGGCAAGCTCCTACAATGAGCAGTTCTTC	CASRLVLAASSYNEQFF
NA	TRBV2	TRBJ2-5	NA	TGTGCCAGCAGTGAAAATCTAGCGCAAGAGACCCAGTACTTC	CASSENLAQETQYF
NA	TRBV9	TRBJ2-5	NA	TGTGCCAGCAGCGTACGGGTAGCCCCCGAGACCCAGTACTTC	CASSVRVAPETQYF
NA	TRBV6-5	TRBJ1-3	NA	TGTGCCAGCAGCCAGACAGCGTCTGGAAACACCATATATTTT	CASSQTASGNTIYF
NA	TRBV7-2	TRBJ2-5	TRBD2	TGTGCCAGCAGCTCATCTTTTAGCGGGAGTGCAGAGACCCAGTACTTC	CASSSSFSGSAETQYF
NA	TRBV19	TRBJ2-1	NA	TGTGCCAGTAGTATAAGGAGGGGCGCCGGCTCCTACAATGAGCAGTTCTTC	CASSIRRGAGSYNEQFF
NA	TRBV9	TRBJ1-5	NA	TGTGCCAGCAGCGTCCCCTCAGCAGGAACAGGGTATAGCAATCAGCCCCAGCATTTT	CASSVPSAGTGYSNQPQHF
NA	TRBV28	TRBJ1-6	NA	TGTGCCAGCAGTTTCTCCGGGGGGTATAATTCACCCCTCCACTTT	CASSFSGGYNSPLHF